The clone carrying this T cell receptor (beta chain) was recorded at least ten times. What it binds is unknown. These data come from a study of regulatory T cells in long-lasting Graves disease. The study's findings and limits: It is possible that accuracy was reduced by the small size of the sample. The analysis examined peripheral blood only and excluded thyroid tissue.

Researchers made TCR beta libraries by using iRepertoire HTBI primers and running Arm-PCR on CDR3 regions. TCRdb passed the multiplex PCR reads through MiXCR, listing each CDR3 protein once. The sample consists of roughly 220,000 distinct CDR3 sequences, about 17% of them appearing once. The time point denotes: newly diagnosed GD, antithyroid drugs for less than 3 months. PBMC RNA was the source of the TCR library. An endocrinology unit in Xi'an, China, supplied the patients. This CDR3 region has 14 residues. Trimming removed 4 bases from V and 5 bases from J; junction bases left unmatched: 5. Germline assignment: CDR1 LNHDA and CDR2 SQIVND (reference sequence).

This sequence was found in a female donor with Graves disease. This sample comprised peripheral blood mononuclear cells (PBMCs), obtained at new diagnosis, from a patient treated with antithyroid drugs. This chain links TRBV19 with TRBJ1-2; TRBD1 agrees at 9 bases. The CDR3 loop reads CASSKTGTGYGYTF. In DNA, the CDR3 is TGTGCCAGTAGTAAAACCGGGACAGGGTATGGCTACACCTTC.